This entry is about one TCR beta chain. The antigen is not known. Depths of 1 in 200,000 to 1 in 1 million T cells were the sequencing target. Generated by immunoSEQ multiplex PCR, the TCRdb table keeps only in-frame clones and is missing some. The sample records tens of thousands of clones, roughly 49% being singletons. The CDR3 has 12 residues. The germline CDR1 and CDR2 sequences are MDHEN and SYDVKM. Trimming removed 6 bases from V and 4 bases from J, with 9 bases in between. This sample is drawn from a study of cytotoxic CD8 clonotypes in ibrutinib-treated CLL. Study-level points and caveats: Contraction or stability on treatment was seen for public clonotypes, which were uncommon.

This rearrangement joins TRBV28 to TRBJ1-2; the D gene is possibly TRBD1 (5 bases). Sequences were derived from PBMCs, sampled at disease progression, from a patient treated with ibrutinib. The clonotype comes from a human donor with chronic lymphocytic leukemia. As DNA, the CDR3 is TGTGCCAGCAGGAGACAGAGCTATGGCTACACCTTC. It codes for CASRRQSYGYTF.